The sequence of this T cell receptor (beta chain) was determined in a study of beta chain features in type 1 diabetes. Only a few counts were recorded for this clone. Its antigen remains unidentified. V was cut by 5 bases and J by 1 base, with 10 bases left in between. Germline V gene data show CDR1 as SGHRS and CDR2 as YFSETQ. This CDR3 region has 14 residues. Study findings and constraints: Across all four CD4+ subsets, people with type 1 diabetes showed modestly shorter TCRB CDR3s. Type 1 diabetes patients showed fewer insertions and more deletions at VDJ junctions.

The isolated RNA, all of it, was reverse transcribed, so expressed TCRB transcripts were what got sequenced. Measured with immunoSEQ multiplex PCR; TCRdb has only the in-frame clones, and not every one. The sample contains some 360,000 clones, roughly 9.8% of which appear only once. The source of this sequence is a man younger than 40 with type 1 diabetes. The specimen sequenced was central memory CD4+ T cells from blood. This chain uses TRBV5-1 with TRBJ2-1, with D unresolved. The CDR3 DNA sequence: TGCGCCAGCAGTCCTACCGTATCCTACAATGAGCAGTTCTTC. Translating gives CASSPTVSYNEQFF.